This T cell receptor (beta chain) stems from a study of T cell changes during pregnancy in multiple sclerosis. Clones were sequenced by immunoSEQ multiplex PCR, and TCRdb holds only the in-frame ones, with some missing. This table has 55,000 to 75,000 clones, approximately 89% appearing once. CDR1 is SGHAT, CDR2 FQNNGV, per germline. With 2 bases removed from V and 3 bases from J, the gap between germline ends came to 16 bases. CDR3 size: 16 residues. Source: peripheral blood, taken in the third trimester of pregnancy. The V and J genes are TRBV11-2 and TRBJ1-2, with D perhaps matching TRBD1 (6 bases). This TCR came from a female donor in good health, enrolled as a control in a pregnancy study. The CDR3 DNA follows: TGTGCCAGCAGCTTATTTCTTGGACACAGGGACTATGGCTACACCTTC. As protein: CASSLFLGHRDYGYTF.